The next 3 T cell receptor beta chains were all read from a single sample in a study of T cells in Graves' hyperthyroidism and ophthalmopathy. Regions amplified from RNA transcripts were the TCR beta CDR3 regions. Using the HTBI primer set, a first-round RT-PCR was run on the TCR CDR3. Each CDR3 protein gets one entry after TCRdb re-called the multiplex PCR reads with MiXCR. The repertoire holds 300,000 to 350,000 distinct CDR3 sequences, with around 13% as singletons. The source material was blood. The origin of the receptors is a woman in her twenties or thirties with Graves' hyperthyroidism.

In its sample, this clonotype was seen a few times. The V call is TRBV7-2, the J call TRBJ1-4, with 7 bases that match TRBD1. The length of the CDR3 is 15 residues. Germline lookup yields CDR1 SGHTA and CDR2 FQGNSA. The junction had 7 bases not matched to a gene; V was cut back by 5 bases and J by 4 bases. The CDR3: CASSPGQAINEKLFF. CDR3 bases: TGTGCCAGCAGCCCTGGACAGGCGATTAATGAAAAACTGTTTTTT.

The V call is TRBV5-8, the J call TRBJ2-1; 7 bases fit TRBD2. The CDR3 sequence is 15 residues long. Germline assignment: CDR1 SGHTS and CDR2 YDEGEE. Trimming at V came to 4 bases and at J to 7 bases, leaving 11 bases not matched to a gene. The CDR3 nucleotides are TGTGCCAGCAGCCCGCGGGAGCCACCTGGAAATGAGCAGTTCTTC. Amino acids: CASSPREPPGNEQFF. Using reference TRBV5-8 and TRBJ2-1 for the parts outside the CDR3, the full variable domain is EAGVTQSPTHLIKTRGQQATLRCSPISGHTSVYWYQQALGLGLQFLLWYDEGEERNRGNFPPRFSGRQFPNYSSELNVNALELEDSALYLCASSPREPPGNEQFFGPGTRLTVL.

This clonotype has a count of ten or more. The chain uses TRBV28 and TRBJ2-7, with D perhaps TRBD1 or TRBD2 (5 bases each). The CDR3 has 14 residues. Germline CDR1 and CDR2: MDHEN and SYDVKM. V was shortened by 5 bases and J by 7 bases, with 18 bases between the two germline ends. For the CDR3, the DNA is TGTGCCAGCAGTCTAGGGACGGTACTCTTGGAGCAGTACTTC. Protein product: CASSLGTVLLEQYF.